This TCR beta chain originates from a study of CD8 T cells in ankylosing spondylitis (dated by TCRdb to 2017 to 2019). Looking at the study overall: To find TCR variants linked to disease, the study profiled T cell receptor beta repertoires in ankylosing spondylitis patients and healthy donors. The full study cohort comprised about 23 ankylosing spondylitis patients and 85 to 120 healthy donors. Peripheral blood samples were taken, and synovial fluid was additionally collected from ankylosing spondylitis patients.

Turning to this clonotype: This clone's antigen is unknown. Within one base of it there is no much larger clone, and no base qualities were kept.

The CDR3 measures 13 amino acids from cysteine to phenylalanine. Of the read, only the CDR3 DNA is kept; its 39 bases are in frame from base 1. The germline V and J ends show losses of 5 bases and 3 bases respectively, and no gene match explains 4 bases of the junction. CDR1 MGHDK and CDR2 SYGVNS are derived from the germline V gene. TCRdb shows the sequencer as Illumina HiSeq 2500. Quantitative 5'-RACE with molecular barcodes was used to prepare TCR beta libraries. The authors' pipeline ran thus. A new computational method based on a probabilistic model of VDJ rearrangement was used to identify disease-linked TCR variants. TCRdb ran its own pipeline on the public reads, namely fastp trimming at Q25 and MiXCR clone calling, and kept in-frame beta chains. One record per CDR3 amino acid sequence lists the most common genes and DNA. The V and J calls were not made by the authors but by TCRdb's processing. The sample includes hundreds of thousands of distinct CDR3 sequences, with roughly 13% observed a single time. Almost 7% of the sample goes to the ten largest clones.

What the work shows at the level of the full study, not this receptor alone: The disease-linked clones were reported to be significantly enriched in matched synovial fluid samples from ankylosing spondylitis patients. Blood from ankylosing spondylitis patients appeared to be characterized by a TCR beta motif made up of fewer than ten highly homologous amino acid variants. Some of the motif variants had been reported before in the synovial fluid and blood of reactive arthritis patients, a finding that suggests common disease-initiation mechanisms. The disease-linked clones had a CD8+ phenotype and were found at relatively low frequencies in peripheral blood.

Sequenced sample: blood, either unsorted or a sorted T cell fraction (not recorded which). The chain is encoded by TRBV25-1 joined to TRBJ2-7; 7 central bases correspond to TRBD1. The sequence was obtained from a male donor with ankylosing spondylitis. The CDR3 loop reads CASSRGQVYEQYF. The DNA sequence is as follows: TGTGCCAGCAGTCGCGGACAGGTCTACGAGCAGTACTTC.